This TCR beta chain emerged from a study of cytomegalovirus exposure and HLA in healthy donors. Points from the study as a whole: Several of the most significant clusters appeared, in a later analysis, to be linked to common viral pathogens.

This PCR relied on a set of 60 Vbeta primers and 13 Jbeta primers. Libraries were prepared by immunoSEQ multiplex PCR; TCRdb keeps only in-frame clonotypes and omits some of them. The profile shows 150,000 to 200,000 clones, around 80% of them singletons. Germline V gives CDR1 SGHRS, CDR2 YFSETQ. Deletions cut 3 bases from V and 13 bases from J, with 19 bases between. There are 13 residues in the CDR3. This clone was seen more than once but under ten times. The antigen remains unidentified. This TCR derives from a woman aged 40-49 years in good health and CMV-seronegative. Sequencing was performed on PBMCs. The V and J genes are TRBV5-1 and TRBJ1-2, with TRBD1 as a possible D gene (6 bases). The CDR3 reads CASSSATQGWGTF. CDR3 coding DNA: TGCGCCAGCAGCTCAGCAACTCAGGGGTGGGGCACCTTC.